A selection of T cell receptor beta chains follows, all from one sample in a study of blood T cell repertoires in COVID-19. Libraries were prepared by immunoSEQ multiplex PCR; TCRdb keeps only in-frame clonotypes and omits some of them. The sample has some 140,000 clones, 75% to 90% seen once. Sequencing was performed on PBMCs or T cells enriched from blood (not recorded which). These receptors originate from a man between 25 and 39 years old who had recovered from COVID-19. Both conserved end residues are trimmed from each CDR3. The D gene is left open where the match is weak.

d_call: .
j_call: TRBJ1-1
v_call: TRBV27
cdr3_aa: ASSPIPNPGPRGKNTEAF

d_call: .
j_call: TRBJ2-2
v_call: TRBV5-1
cdr3_aa: ASSLDGARGELF

d_call: TRBD1
j_call: TRBJ1-4
v_call: TRBV19
cdr3_aa: ASSATGSEKLF

d_call: .
j_call: TRBJ1-1
v_call: TRBV5-1
cdr3_aa: ASSLARTPTNTEAF

d_call: .
j_call: TRBJ1-5
v_call: TRBV4-1
cdr3_aa: ASSRADRATSNQPQH

d_call: TRBD2
j_call: TRBJ2-7
v_call: TRBV19
cdr3_aa: ASSMLGLAGGWNEQY

d_call: TRBD2
j_call: TRBJ2-1
v_call: TRBV5-4
cdr3_aa: ASSLAGGNEQF

d_call: .
j_call: TRBJ1-1
v_call: TRBV29-1
cdr3_aa: SAGEYRGTEAF

d_call: TRBD1
j_call: TRBJ2-2
v_call: TRBV29-1
cdr3_aa: SAQGAGELF

d_call: TRBD1
j_call: TRBJ1-2
v_call: TRBV5-5
cdr3_aa: ASSLGDRVNYGYT

d_call: TRBD1
j_call: TRBJ1-1
v_call: TRBV2
cdr3_aa: ASSGWTGPNTEAF

d_call: TRBD1
j_call: TRBJ1-1
v_call: TRBV5-1
cdr3_aa: ASTGKGAVGTEAF

d_call: TRBD1
j_call: TRBJ2-1
v_call: TRBV10-2
cdr3_aa: ASRDNDRATRDGQF

d_call: TRBD1
j_call: TRBJ1-1
v_call: TRBV13
cdr3_aa: ASSLRQGGTEAF

d_call: .
j_call: TRBJ2-3
v_call: TRBV29-1
cdr3_aa: SVEEWAQADTQY

d_call: .
j_call: TRBJ2-3
v_call: TRBV3-1/TRBV3-2
cdr3_aa: ASSPSTLANERQY

d_call: .
j_call: TRBJ1-3
v_call: TRBV11-2
cdr3_aa: ASSEQALSGNTIY

d_call: TRBD1
j_call: TRBJ2-5
v_call: TRBV5-5
cdr3_aa: ASSTKPQGAGETQY

d_call: TRBD1
j_call: TRBJ1-5
v_call: TRBV27
cdr3_aa: ASRLQGSNQPQH

d_call: .
j_call: TRBJ2-1
v_call: TRBV19
cdr3_aa: ASRATHWDNEQF